Below, one TCR beta chain is given with its context. The antigen remains undetermined. The J segment lost 6 bases and the V segment lost 4 bases, leaving 10 bases of the junction unmatched. The length of the CDR3 is 16 residues. From germline, CDR1 is SGHRS and CDR2 YFSETQ. This specimen belongs to a study of cytomegalovirus exposure and HLA in healthy donors. Whole-study context: It was reported in a later analysis that the 100 to 150 validation repertoires used the same platform as the roughly 700 first-cohort repertoires. Study-wide points: According to a subsequent analysis, TCR clusters from the first cohort were inclined to appear together in the 120 validation repertoires. Specificity for CMV antigens was confirmed in vitro for three of the CMV-associated chains.

The protocol was immunoSEQ multiplex PCR, while the TCRdb copy is restricted to in-frame clones and leaves out a portion. Of about 180,000 clones detected, about 85% appear once; the ten largest clones hold more than 15%. The donors were members of the approximately 120-subject validation cohort (separate from the approximately 670-subject first cohort). The receptor was isolated from a man aged 18 to 35 in good health and CMV-seropositive. The V gene is TRBV5-1, the J gene TRBJ2-1; TRBD2 matches at 10 bases. Sequenced material: PBMCs. In DNA, the CDR3 is TGCGCCAGCAGCCGGGGGGGACTAGCGCACTTCAATGAGCAGTTCTTC. Protein product: CASSRGGLAHFNEQFF. Combining the CDR3 with reference TRBV5-1 and TRBJ2-1 gives the whole variable domain KAGVTQTPRYLIKTRGQQVTLSCSPISGHRSVSWYQQTPGQGLQFLFEYFSETQRNKGNFPGRFSGRQFSNSRSEMNVSTLELGDSALYLCASSRGGLAHFNEQFFGPGTRLTVL.